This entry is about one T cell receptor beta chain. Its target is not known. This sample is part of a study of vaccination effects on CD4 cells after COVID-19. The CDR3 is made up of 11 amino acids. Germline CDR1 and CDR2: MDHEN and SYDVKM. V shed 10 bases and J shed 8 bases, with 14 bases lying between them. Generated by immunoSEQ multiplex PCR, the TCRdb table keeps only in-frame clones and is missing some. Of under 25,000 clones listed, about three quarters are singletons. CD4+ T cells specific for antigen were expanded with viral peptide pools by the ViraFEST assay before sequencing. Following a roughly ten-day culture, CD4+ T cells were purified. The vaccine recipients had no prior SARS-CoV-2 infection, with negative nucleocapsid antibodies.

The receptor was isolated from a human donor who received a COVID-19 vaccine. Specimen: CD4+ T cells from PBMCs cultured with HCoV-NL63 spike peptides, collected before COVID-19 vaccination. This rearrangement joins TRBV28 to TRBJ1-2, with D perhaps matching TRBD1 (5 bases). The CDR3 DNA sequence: TGTGCCACCCTTTTGGGGGGAGGCTACACCTTC. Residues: CATLLGGGYTF.